The rows below give T cell receptor beta chains drawn from one sample of a study of blood T cell repertoires in COVID-19. Sequencing was performed with immunoSEQ multiplex PCR; in TCRdb, only in-frame clones are kept and a portion is missing. The sample yields 150,000 to 200,000 clones, under 90% seen once. Sequencing was carried out using peripheral blood. The receptors shown here come from a woman aged 70 to 79 with COVID-19, enrolled during active disease. CDR3s include the opening cysteine and the closing phenylalanine or tryptophan. D genes are given only for firm matches. Clone size appears in some rows only: once, few, many, or a class for an expanded clone.

.	TRBD2	TRBV18	TRBJ2-1	CASSPGLAGHNEQFF	TGTGCCAGCTCACCGGGACTAGCGGGGCACAATGAGCAGTTCTTC
.	TRBD1	TRBV28	TRBJ1-4	CASSLTGGANSQKLFF	TGTGCCAGCAGCCTGACAGGGGGCGCGAATTCACAGAAACTGTTTTTT
.	.	TRBV19	TRBJ1-5	CASSPVYSNQPQHF	TGTGCCAGTAGCCCAGTTTATAGCAATCAGCCCCAGCATTTT
.	TRBD1	TRBV6-2/TRBV6-3	TRBJ1-5	CASSRGTGVGGQPQHF	TGTGCCAGCAGCCGGGGGACAGGGGTAGGGGGGCAGCCCCAGCATTTT
.	TRBD2	TRBV7-8	TRBJ2-5	CASSLRLAVPPRRETQYF	TGTGCCAGCAGCCTAAGACTAGCGGTTCCACCACGGCGGGAGACCCAGTACTTC
.	.	TRBV10-3	TRBJ2-3	CAISDRVGGDTQYF	TGTGCCATCAGTGACAGGGTGGGGGGAGATACGCAGTATTTT
.	.	TRBV6-1	TRBJ2-5	CASSGSLGPGEAKTQYF	TGTGCCAGCAGTGGAAGCCTGGGGCCCGGGGAGGCAAAGACCCAGTACTTC
.	.	TRBV28	TRBJ1-2	CASSSPDRFNYGYTF	TGTGCCAGCAGTTCCCCGGACAGATTTAACTATGGCTACACCTTC
.	.	TRBV28	TRBJ2-4	CASSATGTKNIQYF	TGTGCCAGCAGCGCAACCGGGACCAAAAACATTCAGTACTTC
.	.	TRBV11-2	TRBJ2-3	CASSSPPDRTDTQYF	TGTGCCAGCAGCTCGCCCCCTGACAGGACGGATACGCAGTATTTT
.	TRBD1	TRBV28	TRBJ1-6	CASIGTGLIRSPLHF	TGTGCCAGCATTGGGACAGGGCTTATTCGCTCACCCCTCCACTTT
few	.	TRBV5-1	TRBJ1-3	CASSLAGDTIYF	TGCGCCAGCAGCTTAGCAGGGGACACCATATATTTT
once	TRBD1	TRBV30	TRBJ1-2	CAWSVDRGSYGYTF	TGTGCCTGGAGTGTAGACAGGGGGAGCTATGGCTACACCTTC
.	.	TRBV18	TRBJ2-4	CASSPQRAKNIQYF	TGTGCCAGCTCACCACAGAGGGCCAAAAACATTCAGTACTTC
.	.	TRBV28	TRBJ1-1	CASSLGTGMNTEAFF	TGTGCCAGCAGTTTGGGAACAGGGATGAACACTGAAGCTTTCTTT
.	.	TRBV3-1/TRBV3-2	TRBJ1-2	CASSHPGVGYGYTF	TGTGCCAGCAGCCACCCAGGGGTGGGATACGGCTACACCTTC
once	.	TRBV9	TRBJ1-2	CASSVSGIGYGYTF	TGTGCCAGCAGCGTATCAGGTATAGGCTATGGCTACACCTTC
once	.	TRBV6-5	TRBJ1-5	CASSNRINQPQHF	TGTGCCAGCAGTAACAGAATTAATCAGCCCCAGCATTTT
.	TRBD1	TRBV2	TRBJ1-1	CASSGAGGVEAFF	TGTGCCAGCAGTGGGGCAGGGGGCGTTGAAGCTTTCTTT
.	TRBD1	TRBV27	TRBJ1-2	CASSSMTGQPYTF	TGTGCCAGCAGTTCTATGACAGGGCAACCCTACACCTTC
.	.	TRBV9	TRBJ2-7	CASSLLAGEQYF	TGTGCCAGCAGCTTACTAGCTGGCGAGCAGTACTTC
.	.	TRBV2	TRBJ2-1	CASSPRLYNEQFF	TGTGCCAGCAGTCCCCGACTCTACAATGAGCAGTTCTTC
once	TRBD1	TRBV2	TRBJ1-6	CASSRQGNNSPLHF	TGTGCCAGCTCGCGACAGGGCAATAATTCACCCCTCCACTTT
.	.	TRBV24-1	TRBJ1-5	CATSDDRFTNQPQHF	TGTGCCACCAGTGACGACAGGTTTACAAATCAGCCCCAGCATTTT
few	.	TRBV28	TRBJ1-4	CASSPGLTNEKLFF	TGTGCCAGCAGCCCCGGTTTGACTAATGAAAAACTGTTTTTT
.	.	TRBV6-4	TRBJ1-2	CASRNRANYGYTF	TGTGCCAGCAGAAACAGAGCTAACTATGGCTACACCTTC
.	TRBD2	TRBV7-9	TRBJ2-7	CASTAGGSYEQYF	TGTGCCAGCACCGCGGGGGGCTCCTACGAGCAGTACTTC
few	.	TRBV5-6	TRBJ1-2	CASSLTLLDYGYTF	TGTGCCAGCAGCTTAACTTTATTGGACTATGGCTACACCTTC
.	.	TRBV11-2	TRBJ2-5	CASSVGAGETQYF	TGTGCCAGCAGCGTGGGGGCCGGTGAGACCCAGTACTTC
.	TRBD2	TRBV19	TRBJ2-2	CASRDSGRAPNTGELFF	TGTGCCAGTAGGGATAGCGGGAGGGCCCCGAACACCGGGGAGCTGTTTTTT
.	TRBD2	TRBV19	TRBJ2-3	CASSTPGTRADTQYF	TGTGCCAGTAGTACTCCCGGGACTAGAGCAGATACGCAGTATTTT
.	.	TRBV11-3	TRBJ2-7	CASSLDFAGEQYF	TGTGCCAGCAGTCTAGACTTTGCGGGCGAGCAGTACTTC
.	TRBD1	TRBV30	TRBJ1-5	CAWGQDLNQPQHF	TGTGCCTGGGGACAGGACTTAAATCAGCCCCAGCATTTT
.	.	TRBV6-5	TRBJ2-7	CASSRDPTASYEQYF	TGTGCCAGCAGTAGAGACCCGACAGCCTCCTACGAGCAGTACTTC
.	TRBD1	TRBV14	TRBJ1-2	CASSQGTGGTYGYTF	TGTGCCAGCAGCCAAGGGACAGGGGGTACCTATGGCTACACCTTC
.	.	TRBV6-6	TRBJ1-3	CASSYSGRGSGNTTYF	TGTGCCAGCAGTTACTCCGGGCGGGGTTCGGGAAACACCACATATTTT
.	.	TRBV18	TRBJ2-7	CASSPPAEDEQYF	TGTGCCAGCTCACCACCCGCAGAGGACGAGCAGTACTTC